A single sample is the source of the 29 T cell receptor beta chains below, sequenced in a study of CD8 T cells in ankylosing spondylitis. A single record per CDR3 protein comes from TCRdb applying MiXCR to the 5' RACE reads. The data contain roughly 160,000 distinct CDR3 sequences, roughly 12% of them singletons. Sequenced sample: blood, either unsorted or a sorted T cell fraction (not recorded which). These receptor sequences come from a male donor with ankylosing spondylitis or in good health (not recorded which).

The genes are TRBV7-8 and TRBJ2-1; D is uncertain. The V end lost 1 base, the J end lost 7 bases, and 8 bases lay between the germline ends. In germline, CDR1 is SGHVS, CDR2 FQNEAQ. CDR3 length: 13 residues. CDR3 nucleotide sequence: TGTGCCAGCAGCTTAGAGTCTAGTAATGAGCAGTTCTTC. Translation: CASSLESSNEQFF.

CDR3 sequence (DNA): TGTGCCAGCAGCCTCCGGGACAGGGGCACAGATACGCAGTATTTT. Amino acid sequence: CASSLRDRGTDTQYF. The chain joins TRBV11-2 to TRBJ2-3; TRBD1 agrees at 9 bases. The CDR3 contains 15 residues. Germline V CDR1 and CDR2: SGHAT, FQNNGV. V lost 5 bases to trimming and J lost 1 base; unmatched junction nucleotides: 4. Full variable domain (rest looked up from reference TRBV11-2 and TRBJ2-3): EAGVAQSPRYKIIEKRQSVAFWCNPISGHATLYWYQQILGQGPKLLIQFQNNGVVDDSQLPKDRFSAERLKGVDSTLKIQPAKLEDSAVYLCASSLRDRGTDTQYFGPGTRLTVL.

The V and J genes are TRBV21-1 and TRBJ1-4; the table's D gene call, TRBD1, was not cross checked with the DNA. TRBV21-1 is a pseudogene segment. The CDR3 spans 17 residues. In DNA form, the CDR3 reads TGTGCCAGCAGCCAAACGTTAGGGACACCAACTAATGAAAAACTGTTTTTT. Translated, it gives CASSQTLGTPTNEKLFF.

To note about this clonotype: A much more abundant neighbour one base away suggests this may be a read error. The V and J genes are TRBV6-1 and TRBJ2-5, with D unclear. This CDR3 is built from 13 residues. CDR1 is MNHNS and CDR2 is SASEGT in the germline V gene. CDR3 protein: CVSSEVQRETQYF. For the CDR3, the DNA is TGTGTCAGCAGTGAGGTCCAGAGAGAGACCCAGTACTTC.

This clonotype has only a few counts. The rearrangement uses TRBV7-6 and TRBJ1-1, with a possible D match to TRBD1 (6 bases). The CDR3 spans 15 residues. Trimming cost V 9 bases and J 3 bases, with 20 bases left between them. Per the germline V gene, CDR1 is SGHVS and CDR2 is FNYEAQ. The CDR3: CASAKGGGTDTEAFF. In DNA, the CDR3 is TGTGCCAGTGCCAAGGGGGGAGGAACGGACACTGAAGCTTTCTTT.

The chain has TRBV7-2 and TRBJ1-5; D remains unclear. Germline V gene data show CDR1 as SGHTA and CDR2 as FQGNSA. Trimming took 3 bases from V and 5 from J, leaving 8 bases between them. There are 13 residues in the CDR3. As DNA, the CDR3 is TGTGCCAGCAGCTTCGTGGAAGATCAGCCCCAGCATTTT. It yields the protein CASSFVEDQPQHF.

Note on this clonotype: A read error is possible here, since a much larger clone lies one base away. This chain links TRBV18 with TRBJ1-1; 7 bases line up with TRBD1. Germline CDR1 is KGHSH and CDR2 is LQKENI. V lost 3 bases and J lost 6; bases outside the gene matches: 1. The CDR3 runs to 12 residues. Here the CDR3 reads CASSPGQSEAFF. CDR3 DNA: TGTGCCAGCTCACCGGGACAGTCTGAAGCTTTCTTT. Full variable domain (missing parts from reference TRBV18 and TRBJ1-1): NAGVMQNPRHLVRRRGQEARLRCSPMKGHSHVYWYRQLPEEGLKFMVYLQKENIIDESGMPKERFSAEFPKEGPSILRIQQVVRGDSAAYFCASSPGQSEAFFGQGTRLTVV.

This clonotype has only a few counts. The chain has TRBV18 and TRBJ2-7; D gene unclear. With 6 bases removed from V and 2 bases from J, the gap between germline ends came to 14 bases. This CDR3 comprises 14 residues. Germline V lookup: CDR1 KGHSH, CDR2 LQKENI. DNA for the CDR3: TGTGCCAGCTCGCTCCGCGACATCACCTACGAGCAGTACTTC. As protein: CASSLRDITYEQYF.

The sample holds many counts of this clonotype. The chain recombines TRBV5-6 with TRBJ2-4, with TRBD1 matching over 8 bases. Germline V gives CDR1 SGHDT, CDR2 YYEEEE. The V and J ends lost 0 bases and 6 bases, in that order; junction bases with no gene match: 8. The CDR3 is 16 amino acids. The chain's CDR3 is CASSLAVGQGGNIQYF. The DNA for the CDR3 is TGTGCCAGCAGCTTGGCCGTAGGACAGGGAGGAAACATTCAGTACTTC.

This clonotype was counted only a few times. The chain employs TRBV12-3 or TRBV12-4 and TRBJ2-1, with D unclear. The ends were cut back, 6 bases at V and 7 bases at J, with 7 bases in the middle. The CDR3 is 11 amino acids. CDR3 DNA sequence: TGTGCCAGCAGCCCGCGGAATGAGCAGTTCTTC. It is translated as CASSPRNEQFF.

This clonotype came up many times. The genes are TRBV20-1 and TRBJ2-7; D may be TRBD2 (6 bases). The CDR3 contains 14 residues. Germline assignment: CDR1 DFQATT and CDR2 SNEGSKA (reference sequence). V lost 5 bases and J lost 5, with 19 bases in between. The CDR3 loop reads CSAPNPVGGNEQYF. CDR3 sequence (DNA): TGCAGTGCTCCGAACCCCGTGGGGGGTAACGAGCAGTACTTC.

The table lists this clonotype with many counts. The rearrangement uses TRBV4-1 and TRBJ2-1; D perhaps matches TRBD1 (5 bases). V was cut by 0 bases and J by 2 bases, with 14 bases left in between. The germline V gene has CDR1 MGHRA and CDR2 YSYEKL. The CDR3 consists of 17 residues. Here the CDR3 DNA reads TGCGCCAGCAGCCAAGAGAGGTCCAGGGTGGCCTACAATGAGCAGTTCTTC. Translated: CASSQERSRVAYNEQFF.

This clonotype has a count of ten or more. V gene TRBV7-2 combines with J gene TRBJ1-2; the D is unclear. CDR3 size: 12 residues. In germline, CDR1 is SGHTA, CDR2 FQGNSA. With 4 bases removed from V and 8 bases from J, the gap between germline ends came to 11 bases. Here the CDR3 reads CASSSSEWGYTF. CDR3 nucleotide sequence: TGTGCCAGCAGCTCCTCTGAGTGGGGCTACACCTTC.

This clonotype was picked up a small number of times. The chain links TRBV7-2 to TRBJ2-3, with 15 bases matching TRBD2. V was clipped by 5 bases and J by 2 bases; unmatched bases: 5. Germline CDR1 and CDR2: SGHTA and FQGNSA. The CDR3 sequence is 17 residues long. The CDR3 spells CASSKGTSGGFTDTQYF. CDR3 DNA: TGTGCCAGCAGCAAGGGGACTAGCGGGGGGTTCACAGATACGCAGTATTTT.

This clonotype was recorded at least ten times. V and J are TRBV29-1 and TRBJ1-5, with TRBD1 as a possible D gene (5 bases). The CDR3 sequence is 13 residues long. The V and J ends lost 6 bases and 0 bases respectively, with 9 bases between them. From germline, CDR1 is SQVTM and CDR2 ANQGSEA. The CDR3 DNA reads TGCAGCGTGGGGGAAAATAGCAATCAGCCCCAGCATTTT. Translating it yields CSVGENSNQPQHF.

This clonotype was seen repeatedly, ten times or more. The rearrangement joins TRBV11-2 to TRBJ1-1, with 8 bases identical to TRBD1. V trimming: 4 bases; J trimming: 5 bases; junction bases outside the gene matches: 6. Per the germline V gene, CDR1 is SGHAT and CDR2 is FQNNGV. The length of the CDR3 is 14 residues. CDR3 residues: CASSSTGAGTEAFF. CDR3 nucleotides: TGTGCCAGCAGCTCGACAGGGGCAGGAACTGAAGCTTTCTTT.

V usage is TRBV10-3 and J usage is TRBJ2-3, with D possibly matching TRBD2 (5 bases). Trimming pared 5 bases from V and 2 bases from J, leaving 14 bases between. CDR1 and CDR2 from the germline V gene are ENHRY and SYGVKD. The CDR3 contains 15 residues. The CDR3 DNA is TGTGCCATCAGTCTCATCGGGGTCGCCACAGATACGCAGTATTTT. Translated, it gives CAISLIGVATDTQYF.

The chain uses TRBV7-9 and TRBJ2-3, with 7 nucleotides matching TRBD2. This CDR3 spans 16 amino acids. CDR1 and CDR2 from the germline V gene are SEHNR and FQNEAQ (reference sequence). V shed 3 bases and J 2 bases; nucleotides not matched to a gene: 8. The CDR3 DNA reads TGTGCCAGCAGCTTCAAGGCTAGCGGAGCCACAGATACGCAGTATTTT. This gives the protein CASSFKASGATDTQYF.

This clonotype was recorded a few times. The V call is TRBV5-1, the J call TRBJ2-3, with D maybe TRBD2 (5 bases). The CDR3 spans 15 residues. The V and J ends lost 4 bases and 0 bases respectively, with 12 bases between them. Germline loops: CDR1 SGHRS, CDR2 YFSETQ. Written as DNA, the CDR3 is TGCGCCAGCAGCCAAGGCTCGGGGAGCACAGATACGCAGTATTTT. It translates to CASSQGSGSTDTQYF.

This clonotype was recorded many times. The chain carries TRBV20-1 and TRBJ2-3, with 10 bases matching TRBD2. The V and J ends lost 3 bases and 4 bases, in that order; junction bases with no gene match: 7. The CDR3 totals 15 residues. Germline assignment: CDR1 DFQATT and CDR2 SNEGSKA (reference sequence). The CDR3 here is CSAREWGLASDTQYF. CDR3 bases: TGCAGTGCTAGGGAATGGGGACTAGCGTCAGATACGCAGTATTTT.

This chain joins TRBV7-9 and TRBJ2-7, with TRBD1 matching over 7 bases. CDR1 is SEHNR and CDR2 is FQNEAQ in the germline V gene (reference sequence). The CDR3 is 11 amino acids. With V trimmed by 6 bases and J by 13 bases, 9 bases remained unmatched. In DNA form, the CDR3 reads TGTGCCAGCAGTTGGGACAGCGGTACTTACTTC. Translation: CASSWDSGTYF. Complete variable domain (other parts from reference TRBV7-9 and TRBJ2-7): DTGVSQNPRHKITKRGQNVTFRCDPISEHNRLYWYRQTLGQGPEFLTYFQNEAQLEKSRLLSDRFSAERPKGSFSTLEIQRTEQGDSAMYLCASSWDSGTYFGPGTRLTVT.

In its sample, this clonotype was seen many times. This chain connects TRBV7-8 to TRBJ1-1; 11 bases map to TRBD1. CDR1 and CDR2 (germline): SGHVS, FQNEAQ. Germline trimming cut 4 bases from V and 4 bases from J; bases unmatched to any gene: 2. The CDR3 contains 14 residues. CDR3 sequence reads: CASSWDRGSTEAFF. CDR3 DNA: TGTGCCAGCAGCTGGGACAGGGGGAGCACTGAAGCTTTCTTT.

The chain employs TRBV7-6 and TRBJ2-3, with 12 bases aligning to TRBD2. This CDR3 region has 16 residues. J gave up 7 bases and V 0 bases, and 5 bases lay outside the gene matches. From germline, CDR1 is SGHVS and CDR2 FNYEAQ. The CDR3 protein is CASSLAASGGANTQYF. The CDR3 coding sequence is TGTGCCAGCAGCTTAGCAGCTAGCGGGGGGGCTAATACGCAGTATTTT.

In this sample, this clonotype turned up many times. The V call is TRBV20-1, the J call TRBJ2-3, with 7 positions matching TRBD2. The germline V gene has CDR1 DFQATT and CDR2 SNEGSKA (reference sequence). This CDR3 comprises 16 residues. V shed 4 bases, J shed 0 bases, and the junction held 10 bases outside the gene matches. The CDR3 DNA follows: TGCAGTGCTAAGGACCCCCTAGCGGCTAGCACAGATACGCAGTATTTT. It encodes CSAKDPLAASTDTQYF.

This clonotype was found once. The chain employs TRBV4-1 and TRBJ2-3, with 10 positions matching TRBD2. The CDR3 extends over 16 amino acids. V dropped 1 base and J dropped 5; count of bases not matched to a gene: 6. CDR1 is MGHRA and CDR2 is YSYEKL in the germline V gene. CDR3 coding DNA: TGCGCCAGCAGCCAAGGGCTAGCGGGAGCCATAGATACGCAGTATTTT. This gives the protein CASSQGLAGAIDTQYF.

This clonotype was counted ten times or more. Written as DNA, the CDR3 is TGTGCCAGCAGCCAAGATTGGACAGCAACTAGCACAGATACGCAGTATTTT. Translated: CASSQDWTATSTDTQYF. The chain couples TRBV3-1 to TRBJ2-3; possibly TRBD1 for D (6 bases). Germline V gene data show CDR1 as LGHDT and CDR2 as YNNKEL (reference sequence). V was trimmed by 0 bases and J by 0 bases, leaving 13 bases between them. CDR3 size: 17 residues.

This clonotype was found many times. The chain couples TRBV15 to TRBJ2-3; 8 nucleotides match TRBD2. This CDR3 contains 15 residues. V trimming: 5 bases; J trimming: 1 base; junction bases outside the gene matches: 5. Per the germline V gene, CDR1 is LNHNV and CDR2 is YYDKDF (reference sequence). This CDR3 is CATSQAGVGTDTQYF. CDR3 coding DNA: TGTGCCACCAGCCAAGCGGGGGTAGGCACAGATACGCAGTATTTT.

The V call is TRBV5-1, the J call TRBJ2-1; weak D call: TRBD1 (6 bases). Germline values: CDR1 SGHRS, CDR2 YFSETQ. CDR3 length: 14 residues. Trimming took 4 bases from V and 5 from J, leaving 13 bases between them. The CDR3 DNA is TGCGCCAGCAGCCCCTTGACAGGTGACAATGAGCAGTTCTTC. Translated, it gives CASSPLTGDNEQFF.

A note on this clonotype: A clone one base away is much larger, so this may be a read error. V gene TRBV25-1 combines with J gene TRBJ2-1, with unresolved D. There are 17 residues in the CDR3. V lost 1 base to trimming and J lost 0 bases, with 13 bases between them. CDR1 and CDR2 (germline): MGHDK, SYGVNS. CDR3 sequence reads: CASSEFCRRSSYNEQFF. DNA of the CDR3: TGTGCCAGCAGTGAATTTTGTCGCAGGAGCTCCTACAATGAGCAGTTCTTC. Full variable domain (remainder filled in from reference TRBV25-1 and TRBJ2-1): EADIYQTPRYLVIGTGKKITLECSQTMGHDKMYWYQQDPGMELHLIHYSYGVNSTEKGDLSSESTVSRIRTEHFPLTLESARPSHTSQYLCASSEFCRRSSYNEQFFGPGTRLTVL.